These T cell receptor beta chains were read from a single sample in a study of tumor-infiltrating lymphocytes in oesophageal squamous cell carcinoma. MiXCR was run by TCRdb on the PCR reads, yielding one entry per CDR3 protein. In the table there are about 10,000 distinct CDR3 sequences, 50% to 65% of which are singletons. Sequences were obtained from esophageal tumor tissue. The receptors originated from a male donor with esophageal squamous cell carcinoma. Both conserved end residues are part of each CDR3. D genes are given only for firm matches. Clone size is shown for a subset of rows, as once, few, many or a class of expanded clone.

J	size	V	D	DNA	CDR3
TRBJ2-1	medium-sized	TRBV12-3/TRBV12-4	TRBD2	TGTGCCAGCAGCTTCTCTTTTCCTAGCGGGACGCAGTTCTTC	CASSFSFPSGTQFF
TRBJ2-7	many	TRBV19	-	TGTGCCAGTAGTATTAGGGCTGTTACCCACGAGCAGTACTTC	CASSIRAVTHEQYF
TRBJ2-7	-	TRBV28	-	TGTGCCAGCATTGGCAGGGAGGCTGCTGCAGACGAGCAGTACTTC	CASIGREAAADEQYF
TRBJ2-3	-	TRBV29-1	TRBD2	TGCAGCGTAGCGGGGTCGGTAGATACGCAGTATTTT	CSVAGSVDTQYF
TRBJ2-5	-	TRBV7-3	TRBD2	TGTGCCTGGGGTTTAGCGGGCGCCTACAATGAGCAGTACTTC	CAWGLAGAYNEQYF
TRBJ2-5	-	TRBV7-2	-	TGTGCCAGCAGCTTATGGGAGGTCAGCCAGGAGACCCAGTACTTC	CASSLWEVSQETQYF
TRBJ2-4	-	TRBV7-2	-	TGTGCCAGCAGCTCGGTAGCTCCAAGTGGAAACATTCAGTACTTC	CASSSVAPSGNIQYF
TRBJ2-3	medium-sized	TRBV5-4	-	TGTGCCAGCAGCTTGCTGGGGTACACAGATACGCAGTATTTT	CASSLLGYTDTQYF
TRBJ1-2	-	TRBV28	TRBD1	TGTGCCAGCAGTCCTCGGACAGGGGTGGGGTATGGCTACACCTTC	CASSPRTGVGYGYTF
TRBJ2-5	-	TRBV7-2	-	TGTGCCAGCAGCTTAACTAGCATTGAGCAGTACTTC	CASSLTSIEQYF
TRBJ1-1	medium-sized	TRBV12-3/TRBV12-4	-	TGTGCCAGCACTCTACGAATCGGGAAAATGACTGAAGCTTTCTTT	CASTLRIGKMTEAFF
TRBJ2-6	few	TRBV7-2	TRBD1	TGTGCCAGCAGCCCACAGGGGCCGAGCTCTGGGGCCAACGTCCTGACTTTC	CASSPQGPSSGANVLTF
TRBJ2-7	-	TRBV7-6	-	TGTGCCAGCAGCTTAGTCGGGACAAGCTCCTACAATGAGCAGTACTTC	CASSLVGTSSYNEQYF
TRBJ2-5	few	TRBV7-6	-	TGTGCCAGCAGCTCGTACAGGGTCGAAGAGACCCAGTACTTC	CASSSYRVEETQYF
TRBJ1-2	once	TRBV7-6	-	TGTGCCAGCAGCCGGACCATGGGGGGGCAACATGGCTACACCTTC	CASSRTMGGQHGYTF
TRBJ1-2	-	TRBV27	-	TGTGCCAGCAGTTTCGGGGGGGGCTATGGCTACACCTTC	CASSFGGGYGYTF
TRBJ2-5	-	TRBV6-6	TRBD2	TGTGCCAGCACCTTGGGACTAGCGGTGGAGACCCAGTACTTC	CASTLGLAVETQYF
TRBJ2-6	-	TRBV7-8	-	TGTGCCAGCAGCTGGCAGGATCCAGGGGCCAACGTCCTGACTTTC	CASSWQDPGANVLTF
TRBJ2-7	few	TRBV27	-	TGTGCCAGCGGACGGACAGAGCAGTACTTC	CASGRTEQYF
TRBJ2-7	few	TRBV7-9	-	TGTGCCAGCAGCCCCGGTGGGGGATACGAGCAGTACTTC	CASSPGGGYEQYF
TRBJ1-5	few	TRBV27	TRBD1	TGTGCCAGCAGTGCAGGACAGGTCGGTCAGCCCCAGCATTTT	CASSAGQVGQPQHF
TRBJ2-4	many	TRBV5-8	-	TGTGCCAGCAGCTCCTTTCTAGCCAAAAACATTCAGTACTTC	CASSSFLAKNIQYF
TRBJ2-7	-	TRBV12-3/TRBV12-4	TRBD1	TGTGCCAGCAGCCCGGGGGCGAGGACAGGGACCTACGAGCAGTACTTC	CASSPGARTGTYEQYF
TRBJ1-2	-	TRBV7-4	TRBD1	TGTGCCAGCACCACCGGACAGGGGCGCTATGGCTACACCTTC	CASTTGQGRYGYTF
TRBJ2-7	-	TRBV2	TRBD2	TGTGCCAGCAGTGACTTTCAGGGACTACCCTCCTACGAGCAGTACTTC	CASSDFQGLPSYEQYF
TRBJ2-2	-	TRBV7-8	-	TGTGCCAGCAGGATAACCAACACCGGGGAGCTGTTTTTT	CASRITNTGELFF
TRBJ2-2	-	TRBV7-8	TRBD1	TGTGCCAGCAGCTCTGACAGGGGTTACACCGGGGAGCTGTTTTTT	CASSSDRGYTGELFF
TRBJ2-1	-	TRBV6-5	TRBD2	TGTGCCAGCAGTTATATACAAAGCGGGGGCTACAATGAGCAGTTCTTC	CASSYIQSGGYNEQFF
TRBJ2-1	-	TRBV7-3	TRBD2	TGTGCCAGCAGCTTAGAGCGGGAGTTCACTGAGCAGTTCTTC	CASSLEREFTEQFF
TRBJ2-5	many	TRBV6-1	TRBD2	TGTGCCAGCAGACCCCTAGCGGGAGGGCAAGAGACCCAGTACTTC	CASRPLAGGQETQYF
TRBJ2-5	-	TRBV7-6	-	TGTGCCACCGGACCTTTGAGCTCCTATAATTCACCCCTCCACTTC	CATGPLSSYNSPLHF
TRBJ2-1	-	TRBV6-6	TRBD2	TGTGCCAGCAGTTACTTAGGGACTAGCGGGATGTACAATGAGCAGTTCTTC	CASSYLGTSGMYNEQFF
TRBJ2-5	-	TRBV7-4	TRBD2	TGTGCCAGCAGCTTTGGGCTAGCGGGTTCCCAAGAGACCCAGTACTTC	CASSFGLAGSQETQYF
TRBJ1-1	many	TRBV18	TRBD1	TGTGCCAGCTCAAAGACAGGGACTGAAGCTTTCTTT	CASSKTGTEAFF